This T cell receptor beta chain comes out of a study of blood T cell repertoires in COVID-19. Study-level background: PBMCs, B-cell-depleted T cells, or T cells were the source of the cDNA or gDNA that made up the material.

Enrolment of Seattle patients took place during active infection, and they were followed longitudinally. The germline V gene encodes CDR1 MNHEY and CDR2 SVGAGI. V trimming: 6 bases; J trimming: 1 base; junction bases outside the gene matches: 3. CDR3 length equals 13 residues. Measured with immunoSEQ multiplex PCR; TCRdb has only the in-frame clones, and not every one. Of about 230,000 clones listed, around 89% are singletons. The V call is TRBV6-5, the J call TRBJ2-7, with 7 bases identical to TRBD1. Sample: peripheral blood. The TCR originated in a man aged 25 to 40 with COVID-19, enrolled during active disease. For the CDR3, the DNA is TGTGCCAGCAGGAGACAGGGATCCTACGAGCAGTACTTC. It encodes CASRRQGSYEQYF.